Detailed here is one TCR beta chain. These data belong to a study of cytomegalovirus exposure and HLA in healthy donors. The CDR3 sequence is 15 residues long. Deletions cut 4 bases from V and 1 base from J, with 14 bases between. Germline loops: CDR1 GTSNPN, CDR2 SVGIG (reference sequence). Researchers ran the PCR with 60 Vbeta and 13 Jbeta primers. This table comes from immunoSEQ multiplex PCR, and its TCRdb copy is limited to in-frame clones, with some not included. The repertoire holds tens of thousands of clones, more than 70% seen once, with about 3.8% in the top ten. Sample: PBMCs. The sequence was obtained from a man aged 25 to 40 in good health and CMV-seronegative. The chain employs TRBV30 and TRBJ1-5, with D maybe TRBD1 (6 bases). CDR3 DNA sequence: TGTGCCTGGAACCAACAGGGCTGGAGCAATCAGCCCCAGCATTTT. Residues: CAWNQQGWSNQPQHF.